This TCR beta chain comes out of a study of cytomegalovirus exposure and HLA in healthy donors. Background on the study: The platform used for the roughly 130 validation repertoires matched that of the approximately 670 first-cohort repertoires, a later analysis reported.

Repertoires were generated with immunoSEQ multiplex PCR, while TCRdb's copy carries only in-frame clones and drops some. The table has 150,000 to 200,000 clones, around nine tenths seen once. Trimming at V came to 2 bases and at J to 2 bases, leaving 3 bases not matched to a gene. CDR1 is SGHRS and CDR2 is YFSETQ in the germline V gene. This CDR3 has 14 residues. The sequence came from a young woman in good health and CMV-seronegative. Sample: PBMCs. The chain couples TRBV5-1 to TRBJ2-5; TRBD1 matches 7 bases. CDR3 residues: CASSLQGSQETQYF. The CDR3 DNA sequence: TGCGCCAGCAGCTTACAGGGGAGTCAAGAGACCCAGTACTTC.